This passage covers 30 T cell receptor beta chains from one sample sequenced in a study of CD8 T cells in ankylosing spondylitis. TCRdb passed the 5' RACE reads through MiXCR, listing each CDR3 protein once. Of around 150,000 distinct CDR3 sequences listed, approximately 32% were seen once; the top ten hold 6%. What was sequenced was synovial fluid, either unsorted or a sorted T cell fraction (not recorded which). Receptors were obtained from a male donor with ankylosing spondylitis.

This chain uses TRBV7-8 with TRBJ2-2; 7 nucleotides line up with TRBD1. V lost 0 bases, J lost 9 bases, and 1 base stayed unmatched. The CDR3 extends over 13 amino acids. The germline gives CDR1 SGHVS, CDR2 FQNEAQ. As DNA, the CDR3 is TGTGCCAGCAGCTTAGCGGACAGGTGGGAGCTGTTTTTT. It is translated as CASSLADRWELFF.

CDR3 DNA: TGCGCCAGCAGCTTAGCAGCGGGGCTTCGCGGGGAGCTGTTTTTT. Translation: CASSLAAGLRGELFF. The V gene is TRBV5-1, the J gene TRBJ2-2; 7 nucleotides match TRBD2. This CDR3 comprises 15 residues. Germline V gives CDR1 SGHRS, CDR2 YFSETQ. J gave up 7 bases and V 2 bases, and 8 bases lay outside the gene matches.

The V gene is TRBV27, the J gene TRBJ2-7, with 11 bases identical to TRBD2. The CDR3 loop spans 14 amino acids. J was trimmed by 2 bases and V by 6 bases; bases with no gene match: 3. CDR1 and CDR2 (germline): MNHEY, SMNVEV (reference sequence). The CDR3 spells CASRTTSGTYEQYF. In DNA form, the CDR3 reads TGTGCCAGCAGAACGACTAGCGGGACCTACGAGCAGTACTTC.

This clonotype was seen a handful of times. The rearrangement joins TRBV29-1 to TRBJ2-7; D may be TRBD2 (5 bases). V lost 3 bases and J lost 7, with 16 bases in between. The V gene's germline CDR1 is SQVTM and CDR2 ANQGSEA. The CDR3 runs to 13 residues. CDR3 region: CSVEELSPGEQYF. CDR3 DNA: TGCAGCGTTGAGGAGCTTTCGCCGGGGGAGCAGTACTTC.

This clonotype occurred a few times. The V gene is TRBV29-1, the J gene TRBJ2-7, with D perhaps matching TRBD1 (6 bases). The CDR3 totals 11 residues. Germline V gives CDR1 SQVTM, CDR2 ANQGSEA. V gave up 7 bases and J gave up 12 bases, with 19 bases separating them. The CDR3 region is CSAGQTHALYF. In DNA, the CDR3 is TGCAGCGCCGGACAGACCCACGCCCTGTACTTC.

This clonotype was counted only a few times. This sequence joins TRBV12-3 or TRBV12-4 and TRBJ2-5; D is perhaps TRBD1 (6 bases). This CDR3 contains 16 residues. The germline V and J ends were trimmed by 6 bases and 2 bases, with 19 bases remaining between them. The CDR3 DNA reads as TGTGCCAGCAGCCATAACACCGGACAGATACAAGAGACCCAGTACTTC. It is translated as CASSHNTGQIQETQYF.

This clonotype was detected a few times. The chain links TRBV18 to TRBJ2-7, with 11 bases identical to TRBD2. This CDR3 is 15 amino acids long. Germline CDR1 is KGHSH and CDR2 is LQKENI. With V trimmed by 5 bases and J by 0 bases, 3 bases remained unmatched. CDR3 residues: CASSTGLADSYEQYF. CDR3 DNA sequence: TGTGCCAGCTCAACGGGACTAGCGGACTCCTACGAGCAGTACTTC.

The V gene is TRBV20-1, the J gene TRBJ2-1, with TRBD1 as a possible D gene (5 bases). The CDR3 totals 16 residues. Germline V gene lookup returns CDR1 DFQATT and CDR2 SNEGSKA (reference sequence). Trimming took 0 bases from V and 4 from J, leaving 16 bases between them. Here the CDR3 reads CSARDQLVGVYNEQFF. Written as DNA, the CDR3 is TGCAGTGCTAGAGACCAACTGGTAGGGGTTTACAATGAGCAGTTCTTC.

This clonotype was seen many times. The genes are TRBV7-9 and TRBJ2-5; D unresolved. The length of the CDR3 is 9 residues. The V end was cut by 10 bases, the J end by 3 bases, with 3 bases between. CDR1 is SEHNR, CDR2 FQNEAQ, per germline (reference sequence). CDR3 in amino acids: CATEETQYF. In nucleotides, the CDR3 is TGTGCCACTGAAGAGACCCAGTACTTC.

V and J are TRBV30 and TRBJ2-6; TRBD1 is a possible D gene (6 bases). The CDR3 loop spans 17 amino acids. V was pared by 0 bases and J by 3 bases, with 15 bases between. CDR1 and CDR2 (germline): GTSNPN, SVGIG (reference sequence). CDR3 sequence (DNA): TGTGCCTGGAGTGTATCTACGACAGGTGGTGGGGCCAACGTCCTGACTTTC. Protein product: CAWSVSTTGGGANVLTF.

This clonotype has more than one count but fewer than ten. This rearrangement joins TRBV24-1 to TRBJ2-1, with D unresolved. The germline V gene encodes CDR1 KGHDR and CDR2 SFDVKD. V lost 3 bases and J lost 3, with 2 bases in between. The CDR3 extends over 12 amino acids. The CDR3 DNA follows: TGTGCCACCAGTGATGACTACAATGAGCAGTTCTTC. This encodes CATSDDYNEQFF.

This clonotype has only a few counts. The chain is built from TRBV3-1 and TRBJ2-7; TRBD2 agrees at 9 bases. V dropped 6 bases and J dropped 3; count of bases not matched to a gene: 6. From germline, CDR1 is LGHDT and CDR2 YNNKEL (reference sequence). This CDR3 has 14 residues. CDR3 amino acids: CASSHSGGVYEQYF. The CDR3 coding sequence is TGTGCCAGCAGTCATAGCGGGGGCGTCTACGAGCAGTACTTC.

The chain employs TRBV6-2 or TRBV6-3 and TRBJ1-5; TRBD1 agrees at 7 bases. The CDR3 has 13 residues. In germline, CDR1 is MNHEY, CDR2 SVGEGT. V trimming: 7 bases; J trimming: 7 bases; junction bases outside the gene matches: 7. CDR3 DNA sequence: TGTGCCAGCACGACAGGGTTCGGGCAGCCCCAGCATTTT. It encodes CASTTGFGQPQHF.

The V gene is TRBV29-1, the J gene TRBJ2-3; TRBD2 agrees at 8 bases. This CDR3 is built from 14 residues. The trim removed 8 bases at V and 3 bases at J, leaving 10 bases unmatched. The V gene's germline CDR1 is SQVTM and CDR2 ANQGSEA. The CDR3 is CSSGGPPKTDTQYF. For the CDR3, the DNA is TGCAGCTCGGGGGGGCCACCTAAGACAGATACGCAGTATTTT.

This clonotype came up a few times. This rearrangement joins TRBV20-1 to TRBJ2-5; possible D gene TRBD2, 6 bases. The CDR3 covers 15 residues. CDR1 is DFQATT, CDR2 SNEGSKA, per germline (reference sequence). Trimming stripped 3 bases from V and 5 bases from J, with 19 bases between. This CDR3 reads CSARGSRPAGETQYF. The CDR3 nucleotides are TGCAGTGCTAGGGGGTCACGGCCGGCGGGGGAGACCCAGTACTTC.

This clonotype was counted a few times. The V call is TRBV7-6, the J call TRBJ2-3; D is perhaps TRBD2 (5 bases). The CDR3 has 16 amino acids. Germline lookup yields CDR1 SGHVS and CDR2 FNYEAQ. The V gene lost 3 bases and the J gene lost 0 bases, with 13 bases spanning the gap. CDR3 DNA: TGTGCCAGCAGCTTCCTAGGCCCGGGAAGCACAGATACGCAGTATTTT. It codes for CASSFLGPGSTDTQYF. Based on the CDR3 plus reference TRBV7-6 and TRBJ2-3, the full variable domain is GAGVSQSPRYKVTKRGQDVALRCDPISGHVSLYWYRQALGQGPEFLTYFNYEAQQDKSGLPNDRFSAERPEGSISTLTIQRTEQRDSAMYRCASSFLGPGSTDTQYFGPGTRLTVL.

The CDR3 coding sequence is TGTGCCAGCAGTGAGAACAGGAGGAATGAAAAACTGTTTTTT. Translation gives CASSENRRNEKLFF. The J gene is TRBJ1-4, the V gene TRBV6-1; D possibly corresponds to TRBD1 (5 bases). Trimming cost V 3 bases and J 5 bases, with 10 bases left between them. CDR1 and CDR2 from the germline V gene are MNHNS and SASEGT. The CDR3 runs to 14 residues.

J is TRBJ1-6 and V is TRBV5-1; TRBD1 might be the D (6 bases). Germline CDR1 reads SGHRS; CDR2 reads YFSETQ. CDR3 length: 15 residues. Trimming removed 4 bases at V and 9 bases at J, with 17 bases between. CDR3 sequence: CASSLYRELGSPLHF. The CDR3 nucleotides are TGCGCCAGCAGCCTATACAGGGAGTTGGGTTCACCCCTCCACTTT. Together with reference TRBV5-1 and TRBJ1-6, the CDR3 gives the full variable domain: KAGVTQTPRYLIKTRGQQVTLSCSPISGHRSVSWYQQTPGQGLQFLFEYFSETQRNKGNFPGRFSGRQFSNSRSEMNVSTLELGDSALYLCASSLYRELGSPLHFGNGTRLTVT.

The CDR3 is CASSRTYEQFF. The CDR3 DNA is TGTGCCAGCAGCCGGACTTATGAGCAGTTCTTC. V is TRBV3-1 and J is TRBJ2-1, with a possible D match to TRBD2 (5 bases). From germline, CDR1 is LGHDT and CDR2 YNNKEL (reference sequence). This CDR3 region has 11 residues. V lost 4 bases, J lost 8 bases, and 6 bases lay in between.

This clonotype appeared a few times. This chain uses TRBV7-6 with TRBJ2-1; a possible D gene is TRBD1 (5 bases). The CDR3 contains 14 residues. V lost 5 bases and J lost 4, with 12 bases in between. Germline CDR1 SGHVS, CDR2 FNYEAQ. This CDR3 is CASSALTGYNEQFF. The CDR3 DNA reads TGTGCCAGCAGCGCCCTTACAGGTTACAATGAGCAGTTCTTC.

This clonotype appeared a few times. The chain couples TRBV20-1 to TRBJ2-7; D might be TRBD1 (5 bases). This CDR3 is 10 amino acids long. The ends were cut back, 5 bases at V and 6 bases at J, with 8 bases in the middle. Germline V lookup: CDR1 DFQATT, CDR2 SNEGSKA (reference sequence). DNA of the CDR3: TGCAGTGCTTGGGGCGGCGAGCAGTACTTC. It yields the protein CSAWGGEQYF.

The chain's CDR3 is CAWRRQGYNQPQHF. The CDR3 coding sequence is TGTGCCTGGAGAAGGCAGGGGTATAATCAGCCCCAGCATTTT. The chain employs TRBV30 and TRBJ1-5; a possible D gene is TRBD1 (6 bases). Trimming removed 3 bases at V and 4 bases at J, with 13 bases between. CDR3 length: 14 amino acids. From germline, CDR1 is GTSNPN and CDR2 SVGIG (reference sequence).

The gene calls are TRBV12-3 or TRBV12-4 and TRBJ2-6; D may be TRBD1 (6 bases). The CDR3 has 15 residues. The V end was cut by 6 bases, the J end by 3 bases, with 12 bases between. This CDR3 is CASRPQGRGANVLTF. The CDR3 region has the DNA TGTGCCAGCAGACCGCAGGGGCGTGGGGCCAACGTCCTGACTTTC.

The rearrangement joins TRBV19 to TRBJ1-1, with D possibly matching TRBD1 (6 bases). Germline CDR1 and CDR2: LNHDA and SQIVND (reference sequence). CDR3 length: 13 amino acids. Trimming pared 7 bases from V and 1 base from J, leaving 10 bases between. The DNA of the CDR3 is TGTGCCAGTATGGGGGGCTGGAACACTGAAGCTTTCTTT. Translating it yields CASMGGWNTEAFF.

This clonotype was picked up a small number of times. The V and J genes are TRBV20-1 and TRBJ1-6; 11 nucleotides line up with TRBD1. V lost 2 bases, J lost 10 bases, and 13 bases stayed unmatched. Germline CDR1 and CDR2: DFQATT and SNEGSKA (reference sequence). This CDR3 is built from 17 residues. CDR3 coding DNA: TGCAGTGCTAGATCCTCGGACAGGGGGCTCCAGGAATCACCCCTCCACTTT. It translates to CSARSSDRGLQESPLHF.

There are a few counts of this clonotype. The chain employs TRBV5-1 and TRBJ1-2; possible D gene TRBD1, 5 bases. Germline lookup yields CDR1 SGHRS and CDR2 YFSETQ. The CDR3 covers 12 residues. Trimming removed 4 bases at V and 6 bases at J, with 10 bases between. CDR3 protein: CASSPDNDGYTF. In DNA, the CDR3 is TGCGCCAGCAGCCCGGACAACGATGGCTACACCTTC.

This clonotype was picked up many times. The CDR3 loop reads CASSSRYEQYF. The CDR3 DNA reads as TGCGCCAGCTCGAGCCGCTACGAGCAGTACTTC. This chain joins TRBV10-2 and TRBJ2-7; unclear D gene. Germline CDR1 and CDR2: WSHSY and SAAADI. The CDR3 is made up of 11 amino acids. V shed 8 bases and J shed 3 bases, with 8 bases lying between them.

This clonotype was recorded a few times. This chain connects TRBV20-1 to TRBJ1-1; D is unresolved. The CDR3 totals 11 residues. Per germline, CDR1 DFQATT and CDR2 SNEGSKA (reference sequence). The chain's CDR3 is CGSWENTEAFF. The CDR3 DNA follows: TGCGGCAGCTGGGAGAACACTGAAGCTTTCTTT.

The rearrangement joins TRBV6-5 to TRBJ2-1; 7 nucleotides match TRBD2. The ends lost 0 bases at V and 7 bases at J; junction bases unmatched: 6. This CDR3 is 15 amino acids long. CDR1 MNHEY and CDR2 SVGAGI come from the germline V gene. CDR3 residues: CASSYSGGGLNEQFF. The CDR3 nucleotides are TGTGCCAGCAGTTACTCTGGCGGGGGTTTAAATGAGCAGTTCTTC.

The CDR3 DNA follows: TGCGCCAGCAGCCCCCACCTGGGGGGGCCCTACAATGAGCAGTTCTTC. Translating it yields CASSPHLGGPYNEQFF. V is TRBV5-1 and J is TRBJ2-1; D is perhaps TRBD2 (7 bases). V dropped 4 bases and J dropped 2 bases, with 16 bases sitting between them. Per the germline V gene, CDR1 is SGHRS and CDR2 is YFSETQ. There are 16 residues in the CDR3.